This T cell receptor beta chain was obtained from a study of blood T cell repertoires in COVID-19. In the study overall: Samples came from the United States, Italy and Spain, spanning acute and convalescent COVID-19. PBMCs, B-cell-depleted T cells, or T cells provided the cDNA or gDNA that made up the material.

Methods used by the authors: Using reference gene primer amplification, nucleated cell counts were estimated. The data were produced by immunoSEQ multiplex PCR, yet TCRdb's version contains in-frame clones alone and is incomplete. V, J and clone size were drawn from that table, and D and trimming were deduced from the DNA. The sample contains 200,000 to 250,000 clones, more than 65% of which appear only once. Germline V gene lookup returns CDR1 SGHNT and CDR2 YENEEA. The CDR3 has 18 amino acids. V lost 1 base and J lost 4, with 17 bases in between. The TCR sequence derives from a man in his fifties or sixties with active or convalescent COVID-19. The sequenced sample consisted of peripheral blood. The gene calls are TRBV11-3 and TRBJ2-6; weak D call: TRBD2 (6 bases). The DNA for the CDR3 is TGTGCCAGCAGCTTAGGGAGGGCAGGGTTACCAGGGGCCAACGTCCTGACTTTC. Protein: CASSLGRAGLPGANVLTF.